This passage covers 23 T cell receptor beta chains from one sample sequenced in a study of shared clonotypes between healthy human individuals. Cells designated naive CD8 were CD45RO-negative and were positively selected for CCR7, with terminally differentiated effector memory CD45RA+ cells excluded. Sequencing used immunoSEQ multiplex PCR; TCRdb keeps in-frame clones, though not all of them. The sample contains 2 million to 2.5 million clones, approximately 94% of which appear only once. Sequencing was carried out using naive CD8+ T cells sorted from blood. These receptors all stem from a man younger than 35 in good health.

This clone was seen a single time. The same CDR3 arises from other DNA sequences in this sample as well. V is TRBV11-3 and J is TRBJ2-7; no clear D. CDR1 and CDR2 (germline): SGHNT, YENEEA. The CDR3 covers 13 residues. Trimming cost V 1 base and J 0 bases, with 4 bases left between them. The CDR3 spells CASSLGISYEQYF. CDR3 nucleotides: TGTGCCAGCAGCTTAGGGATCTCCTACGAGCAGTACTTC.

V gene TRBV7-9 combines with J gene TRBJ2-2, with no clear D. The CDR3 is 15 residues long. Trimming took 4 bases from V and 4 from J, leaving 13 bases between them. Per germline, CDR1 SEHNR and CDR2 FQNEAQ (reference sequence). The CDR3 spells CASSSTGQPTGELFF. The CDR3 DNA is TGTGCCAGCAGCTCGACCGGCCAACCCACCGGGGAGCTGTTTTTT.

This clone appeared once. This sequence joins TRBV4-1 and TRBJ2-7; 9 bases map to TRBD1. The trim removed 6 bases at V and 5 bases at J, leaving 5 bases unmatched. This CDR3 comprises 13 residues. Germline V gene sequence: CDR1 MGHRA, CDR2 YSYEKL. The CDR3 sequence is CASSSGQGDEQYF. Written as DNA, the CDR3 is TGCGCCAGCAGTTCGGGACAGGGTGACGAGCAGTACTTC.

This rearrangement joins TRBV7-9 to TRBJ2-3, with D hard to call. The CDR3 consists of 12 residues. Trimming took 8 bases from V and 1 from J, leaving 7 bases between them. The germline gives CDR1 SEHNR, CDR2 FQNEAQ (reference sequence). This chain's CDR3 is CASRSGTDTQYF. The CDR3 region has the DNA TGTGCCAGCCGGAGTGGCACAGATACGCAGTATTTT.

This chain uses TRBV27 with TRBJ2-7; no definite D call. Trimming cost V 0 bases and J 2 bases, with 11 bases left between them. Germline values: CDR1 MNHEY, CDR2 SMNVEV (reference sequence). The CDR3 loop spans 15 amino acids. This chain's CDR3 is CASSLSQLNPYEQYF. The DNA of the CDR3 is TGTGCCAGCAGTTTATCACAACTCAATCCCTACGAGCAGTACTTC.

This sequence joins TRBV27 and TRBJ1-5, with D possibly being TRBD1 (6 bases). Germline V gene data show CDR1 as MNHEY and CDR2 as SMNVEV (reference sequence). Deletions cut 6 bases from V and 7 bases from J, with 19 bases between. CDR3 length: 15 residues. DNA for the CDR3: TGTGCCAGCAGCTCTGGACAGACCACCTGGCAGCCCCAGCATTTT. Amino acid sequence: CASSSGQTTWQPQHF.

The chain has TRBV2 and TRBJ2-7, with no clear D. Trimming cost V 1 base and J 0 bases, with 10 bases left between them. This CDR3 comprises 15 residues. The germline V gene has CDR1 SNHLY and CDR2 FYNNEI. CDR3 coding DNA: TGTGCCAGCAGTGAAGAATCCCCGACCTCCTACGAGCAGTACTTC. It translates to CASSEESPTSYEQYF.

The chain joins TRBV7-2 to TRBJ2-7, with 7 nucleotides matching TRBD2. The CDR3 loop spans 14 amino acids. In germline, CDR1 is SGHTA, CDR2 FQGNSA. The junction had 6 bases not matched to a gene; V was cut back by 2 bases and J by 5 bases. This CDR3 reads CASSLSLAGDEQYF. The CDR3 bases are TGTGCCAGCAGCTTATCCTTGGCGGGAGACGAGCAGTACTTC.

The gene calls are TRBV2 and TRBJ1-1, with 10 nucleotides matching TRBD1. The junction had 6 bases not matched to a gene; V was cut back by 1 base and J by 4 bases. The CDR3 spans 16 residues. Germline assignment: CDR1 SNHLY and CDR2 FYNNEI. The CDR3 nucleotides are TGTGCCAGCAGTGAAGGTGTATGGACAGGGGGCACTGAAGCTTTCTTT. This gives the protein CASSEGVWTGGTEAFF.

This clone was detected once. The chain couples TRBV2 to TRBJ2-7; TRBD2 aligns across 8 bases. CDR3 length: 15 residues. V gave up 1 base and J gave up 5 bases; unmatched junction bases: 7. Per germline, CDR1 SNHLY and CDR2 FYNNEI. The CDR3 is CASSEGAGATHEQYF. DNA for the CDR3: TGTGCCAGCAGTGAAGGAGCGGGAGCAACCCACGAGCAGTACTTC.

The chain uses TRBV5-6 and TRBJ2-7; D might be TRBD1 or TRBD2, each matching 5 bases. Per germline, CDR1 SGHDT and CDR2 YYEEEE. The germline V and J ends were trimmed by 5 bases and 0 bases, with 18 bases remaining between them. There are 16 residues in the CDR3. CDR3 coding DNA: TGTGCCAGCAGTTCTCCCTACAGGAGGAGCTCCTACGAGCAGTACTTC. It encodes CASSSPYRRSSYEQYF.

V gene TRBV28 combines with J gene TRBJ2-7; D not resolved. The germline V and J ends were trimmed by 8 bases and 1 base, with 24 bases remaining between them. This CDR3 has 17 amino acids. In germline, CDR1 is MDHEN, CDR2 SYDVKM. The CDR3, as DNA: TGTGCCAGCCTAACAACCCATCATCAGCCCATGTCCTACGAGCAGTACTTC. This encodes CASLTTHHQPMSYEQYF.

The chain carries TRBV19 and TRBJ2-3; TRBD2 matches 9 bases. Trimming took 10 bases from V and 2 from J; bases not matched to a gene: 13. There are 16 residues in the CDR3. CDR1 is LNHDA and CDR2 is SQIVND in the germline V gene (reference sequence). In DNA form, the CDR3 reads TGTGCCATCTCACAGGGGCTAGCGGGGACCACAGATACGCAGTATTTT. Its protein is CAISQGLAGTTDTQYF. The complete variable domain, with remaining parts taken from reference TRBV19 and TRBJ2-3, reads DGGITQSPKYLFRKEGQNVTLSCEQNLNHDAMYWYRQDPGQGLRLIYYSQIVNDFQKGDIAEGYSVSREKKESFPLTVTSAQKNPTAFYLCAISQGLAGTTDTQYFGPGTRLTVL.

The chain carries TRBV13 and TRBJ1-4; TRBD1 is a possible D gene (6 bases). The CDR3 sequence is 14 residues long. Germline CDR1 reads PRHDT; CDR2 reads FYEKMQ (reference sequence). V shed 5 bases and J shed 7 bases, with 14 bases lying between them. The CDR3 DNA follows: TGTGCCAGCAGCCCTCAGGGGTCCGGTGAAAAACTGTTTTTT. Translating gives CASSPQGSGEKLFF.

The chain employs TRBV10-3 and TRBJ2-3; tentative D call: TRBD2 (5 bases). Germline lookup yields CDR1 ENHRY and CDR2 SYGVKD. The V end was cut by 0 bases, the J end by 1 base, with 14 bases between. The CDR3 loop spans 17 amino acids. As DNA, the CDR3 is TGTGCCATCAGTGAGTCTTTAGCGACGACTGGCACAGATACGCAGTATTTT. Amino acid sequence: CAISESLATTGTDTQYF.

This clone was observed once. J is TRBJ2-7 and V is TRBV6-5; D perhaps matches TRBD2 (5 bases). The CDR3 is 15 residues long. V dropped 6 bases and J dropped 4 bases, with 19 bases sitting between them. The V gene's germline CDR1 is MNHEY and CDR2 SVGAGI. For the CDR3, the DNA is TGTGCCAGCAGCCCACTGGACTCTATACTTTACGAGCAGTACTTC. Its protein product is CASSPLDSILYEQYF.

This clone was recorded once. The chain couples TRBV6-1 to TRBJ2-7; 8 bases map to TRBD1. This CDR3 region has 15 residues. Germline CDR1 reads MNHNS; CDR2 reads SASEGT. V trimming: 0 bases; J trimming: 5 bases; junction bases outside the gene matches: 6. For the CDR3, the DNA is TGTGCCAGCAGTGAAGCGAGGACAGGGTCGAACGAGCAGTACTTC. The encoded protein is CASSEARTGSNEQYF.

This sequence joins TRBV28 and TRBJ1-1; D unclear. Trimming left V 5 bases short and J 0 bases short, with 7 bases between. Germline V gene lookup returns CDR1 MDHEN and CDR2 SYDVKM. CDR3 length: 13 residues. The CDR3 bases are TGTGCCAGCAGTAACACAGTGAACACTGAAGCTTTCTTT. It encodes CASSNTVNTEAFF.

The chain couples TRBV5-1 to TRBJ2-7; 7 nucleotides align to TRBD1. Trimming at V came to 2 bases and at J to 3 bases, leaving 14 bases not matched to a gene. The germline V gene encodes CDR1 SGHRS and CDR2 YFSETQ. The CDR3 runs to 17 residues. The CDR3 here is CASSLDRASGFVYEQYF. The CDR3 DNA reads TGCGCCAGCAGCTTAGACAGGGCTTCGGGTTTTGTCTACGAGCAGTACTTC.

This rearrangement joins TRBV29-1 to TRBJ1-1; no clear D gene. V lost 4 bases and J lost 0, with 12 bases in between. The CDR3 contains 14 residues. CDR1 is SQVTM, CDR2 ANQGSEA, per germline. Written as DNA, the CDR3 is TGCAGCGTTGTGAGTACGGGAATGAACACTGAAGCTTTCTTT. Translating it yields CSVVSTGMNTEAFF. The whole variable domain, remainder taken from reference TRBV29-1 and TRBJ1-1, is SAVISQKPSRDICQRGTSLTIQCQVDSQVTMMFWYRQQPGQSLTLIATANQGSEATYESGFVIDKFPISRPNLTFSTLTVSNMSPEDSSIYLCSVVSTGMNTEAFFGQGTRLTVV.

This clone was detected only once. The chain couples TRBV27 to TRBJ2-7; maybe TRBD2 (6 bases). This CDR3 region has 16 residues. Germline-derived CDR1 and CDR2 are MNHEY and SMNVEV (reference sequence). Trimming pared 1 base from V and 7 bases from J, leaving 20 bases between. CDR3 DNA sequence: TGTGCCAGCAGTTTATATGGGAGCCCCCAGGAGGGGGAGCAGTACTTC. It is translated as CASSLYGSPQEGEQYF.

The chain links TRBV23-1 to TRBJ2-3; the match to TRBD2 covers 9 bases. TRBV23-1 is filed as an ORF, its function uncertain. CDR3 length: 17 residues. V was pared by 0 bases and J by 5 bases, with 9 bases of the junction left unmatched. CDR3 DNA: TGCGCCAGCAGTCAATCGGGGCGCGGGAGGGTGAAAGATACGCAGTATTTT. Its translation: CASSQSGRGRVKDTQYF.

The gene calls are TRBV30 and TRBJ2-3; D is unresolved. The CDR3 is 15 residues long. The germline V gene encodes CDR1 GTSNPN and CDR2 SVGIG (reference sequence). Trimming left V 2 bases short and J 0 bases short, with 12 bases between. The CDR3 region has the DNA TGTGCCTGGAGTTCGACCGGTGTAAGCACAGATACGCAGTATTTT. As protein: CAWSSTGVSTDTQYF. Combining the CDR3 with reference TRBV30 and TRBJ2-3 gives the whole variable domain SQTIHQWPATLVQPVGSPLSLECTVEGTSNPNLYWYRQAAGRGLQLLFYSVGIGQISSEVPQNLSASRPQDRQFILSSKKLLLSDSGFYLCAWSSTGVSTDTQYFGPGTRLTVL.